The source of this TCR beta chain is a study of cytomegalovirus exposure and HLA in healthy donors. Overall study context: Both the approximately 130 validation repertoires and the 500 to 700 first-cohort repertoires used the same platform, as reported by a later analysis. Notes on the study in general: Clusters of TCRs from the first cohort tended to co-occur in the approximately 130 validation repertoires (as a later analysis found).

V was cut by 5 bases and J by 6 bases, with 10 bases left in between. Looked up from germline, CDR1 is SGHAT and CDR2 is FQNNGV. The CDR3 runs 12 residues. This table comes from immunoSEQ multiplex PCR, and its TCRdb copy is limited to in-frame clones, with some not included. Of about 60,000 clones in the sample, over 90% are singletons; the top ten hold under 7%. About this clone: Its antigen is unknown.

The clonotype was recovered from a woman aged 18 to 35 in good health and CMV-seronegative. Sequenced material: PBMCs. The chain links TRBV11-2 to TRBJ1-2; D gene ambiguous. The CDR3 region is CASSLERNGYTF. The CDR3 bases are TGTGCCAGCAGCCTGGAGAGAAATGGCTACACCTTC.